The present TCR beta chain was sequenced within a study of identical twins. General study findings and limits: Out-of-frame beta sequences exhibited a weaker degree of excess twin sharing.

A universal primer site arose from template switching, and cDNA bore unique molecular identifiers. TCRdb reprocessed the 5' RACE reads with MiXCR, giving one entry per CDR3 protein. The repertoire has some 250,000 distinct CDR3 sequences, about 13% of them found once; the top ten carry around 4%. At least ten counts were recorded for this clonotype. Antigen unknown. The same sample was also used in a study of yellow fever vaccine responses in identical twins.

The TCR was taken from a woman aged 18-29 years in good health. Sequenced sample: memory (CD45RO+) T cells sorted from blood.

CDR3 amino acids: CASNLRPGGNTEAFF. CDR3 coding DNA: TGCGCCAGCAACCTTCGACCGGGCGGGAACACTGAAGCTTTCTTT. The gene calls are TRBV5-1 and TRBJ1-1, with no clear D. The V gene's germline CDR1 is SGHRS and CDR2 YFSETQ. The CDR3 is made up of 15 amino acids. V lost 6 bases, J lost 1 base, and 16 bases lay in between.